This T cell receptor (beta chain) was observed in a study of shared clonotypes between healthy human individuals. This CDR3 spans 13 amino acids. The V gene's germline CDR1 is LNHNV and CDR2 YYDKDF (reference sequence). With 0 bases removed from V and 1 base from J, the gap between germline ends came to 3 bases. TCRdb keeps only in-frame clones here, not all; method: immunoSEQ multiplex PCR. This table holds 2,500,000 or so clones, around 92% found once. Note on this clone: Other DNA sequences in this specimen translate into the identical CDR3.

The gene calls are TRBV15 and TRBJ1-1; D not certain. Sequencing input: naive CD4+ T cells from PBMCs. The subset denotes: CD45RA+ positively selected. The sequence was collected from a man aged 18 to 30 in good health. Some clones in this sample may be carry-over from other donors' samples. The CDR3: CATSRDRNTEAFF. For the CDR3, the DNA is TGTGCCACCAGCAGAGATAGGAACACTGAAGCTTTCTTT.